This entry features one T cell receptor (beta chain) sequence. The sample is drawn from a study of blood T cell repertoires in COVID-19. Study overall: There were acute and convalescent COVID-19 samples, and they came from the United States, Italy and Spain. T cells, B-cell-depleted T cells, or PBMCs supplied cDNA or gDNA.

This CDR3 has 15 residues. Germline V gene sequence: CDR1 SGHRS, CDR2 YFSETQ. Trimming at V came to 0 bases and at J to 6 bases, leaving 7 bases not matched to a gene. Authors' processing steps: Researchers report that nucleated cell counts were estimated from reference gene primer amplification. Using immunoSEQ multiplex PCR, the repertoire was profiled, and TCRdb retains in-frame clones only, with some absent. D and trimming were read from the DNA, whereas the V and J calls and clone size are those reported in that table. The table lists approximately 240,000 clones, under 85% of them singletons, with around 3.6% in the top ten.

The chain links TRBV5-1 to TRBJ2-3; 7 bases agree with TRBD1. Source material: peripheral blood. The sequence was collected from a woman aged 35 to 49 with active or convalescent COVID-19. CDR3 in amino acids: CASSLVNPDRDTQYF. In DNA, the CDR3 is TGCGCCAGCAGCTTGGTCAATCCGGACAGGGATACGCAGTATTTT.